This passage covers 12 T cell receptor beta chains from one sample sequenced in a study of OX40 agonist ivuxolimab in advanced cancers. The data were produced by immunoSEQ multiplex PCR, yet TCRdb's version contains in-frame clones alone and is incomplete. Of tens of thousands of clones listed, about 90% are singletons. The material sequenced was CD4+ or CD8+ T cells sorted from blood, taken in a trial of the OX40 agonist ivuxolimab. The origin of the receptors is an adult with an advanced solid tumor such as melanoma, head and neck, liver or kidney cancer.

CDR3 in amino acids: CASSSDTGRIEKLFF. The CDR3, as DNA: TGTGCCAGCAGCTCAGACACAGGGCGAATTGAAAAACTGTTTTTT. V and J are TRBV7-9 and TRBJ1-4; the D gene is possibly TRBD1 (6 bases). CDR3 size: 15 residues. The germline gives CDR1 SEHNR, CDR2 FQNEAQ (reference sequence). V gave up 4 bases and J gave up 7 bases, with 16 bases separating them.

The chain combines TRBV28 with TRBJ1-1; 8 bases match TRBD1. V shed 2 bases, J shed 2 bases, and the junction held 4 bases outside the gene matches. In germline, CDR1 is MDHEN, CDR2 SYDVKM. This CDR3 region has 15 residues. The CDR3 spells CASSLQGASNTEAFF. CDR3 DNA: TGTGCCAGCAGTTTACAGGGGGCGAGTAACACTGAAGCTTTCTTT.

V gene TRBV15 combines with J gene TRBJ1-5; 8 bases agree with TRBD1. The CDR3 has 16 amino acids. Germline CDR1 and CDR2: LNHNV and YYDKDF (reference sequence). J was trimmed by 4 bases and V by 9 bases; bases with no gene match: 14. CDR3 coding DNA: TGTGCCACTTCCAGGGGGCGACGAGAAGGGAATCAGCCCCAGCATTTT. Translating gives CATSRGRREGNQPQHF. The whole variable domain, remainder taken from reference TRBV15 and TRBJ1-5, is DAMVIQNPRYQVTQFGKPVTLSCSQTLNHNVMYWYQQKSSQAPKLLFHYYDKDFNNEADTPDNFQSRRPNTSFCFLDIRSPGLGDTAMYLCATSRGRREGNQPQHFGDGTRLSIL.

The chain joins TRBV28 to TRBJ1-2, with D tentatively TRBD1 (6 bases). Germline V gives CDR1 MDHEN, CDR2 SYDVKM. This CDR3 contains 19 residues. V lost 3 bases and J lost 1, with 24 bases in between. CDR3 protein: CASSFGTGNWWVDNYGYTF. The CDR3 nucleotides read TGTGCCAGCAGTTTCGGTACAGGGAATTGGTGGGTCGATAACTATGGCTACACCTTC.

The rearrangement uses TRBV29-1 and TRBJ2-3, with 11 nucleotides matching TRBD2. This CDR3 region has 14 residues. Trimming at V came to 4 bases and at J to 3 bases, leaving 3 bases not matched to a gene. Germline CDR1 is SQVTM and CDR2 is ANQGSEA. The CDR3, as DNA: TGCAGCGTTGGGGCTAGCGGGAGGACAGATACGCAGTATTTT. It translates to CSVGASGRTDTQYF.

The chain carries TRBV7-3 and TRBJ2-5; D is perhaps TRBD1 (5 bases). Germline CDR1 SGHTA, CDR2 FQGTGA. Trimming cost V 5 bases and J 1 base, with 8 bases left between them. CDR3 length: 13 residues. CDR3 coding DNA: TGTGCCAGCAGCCACGACAGCCAAGAGACCCAGTACTTC. Encoded protein: CASSHDSQETQYF.

The chain joins TRBV7-2 to TRBJ2-5, with TRBD2 identical over 12 bases. The V segment lost 8 bases and the J segment 4 bases; nucleotides outside the gene matches: 14. Germline CDR1 and CDR2: SGHTA and FQGNSA. The CDR3 contains 17 residues. For the CDR3, the DNA is TGTGCCAGCCTTGCCACCCGGCTAGCGGGAGGGGGAGAGACCCAGTACTTC. This encodes CASLATRLAGGGETQYF.

This sequence joins TRBV5-5 and TRBJ1-3; D uncertain. V was cut by 3 bases and J by 0 bases, with 7 bases left in between. Germline V lookup: CDR1 SGHKS, CDR2 YYEKEE (reference sequence). The CDR3 totals 14 residues. CDR3 coding DNA: TGTGCCAGCAGCTCTTATAACTCTGGAAACACCATATATTTT. Its translation: CASSSYNSGNTIYF.

The V gene is TRBV7-3, the J gene TRBJ2-1; TRBD2 agrees at 10 bases. CDR3 length: 16 amino acids. Germline V gene data show CDR1 as SGHTA and CDR2 as FQGTGA. Trimming at V came to 5 bases and at J to 2 bases, leaving 6 bases not matched to a gene. CDR3 DNA sequence: TGTGCCAGCAGCCAGACTAGCGGGTTCCCCTACAATGAGCAGTTCTTC. Its translation is CASSQTSGFPYNEQFF.

The V gene is TRBV28, the J gene TRBJ2-2, with D uncertain. This CDR3 has 13 amino acids. Trimming took 1 base from V and 7 from J, leaving 7 bases between them. CDR1 and CDR2 (germline): MDHEN, SYDVKM. The CDR3 DNA sequence: TGTGCCAGCAGTTTATACGGCAGCGGGGAGCTGTTTTTT. Protein sequence: CASSLYGSGELFF.

The chain uses TRBV9 and TRBJ2-1; TRBD2 agrees at 13 bases. Trimming cost V 3 bases and J 8 bases; bases outside gene matches: 5. Germline V CDR1 and CDR2: SGDLS, YYNGEE. This CDR3 contains 15 residues. The CDR3, as DNA: TGTGCCAGCAGCGGGGGGACTAGCGGGATTTATGAGCAGTTCTTC. Translated: CASSGGTSGIYEQFF.

The gene calls are TRBV7-2 and TRBJ2-3; 7 bases map to TRBD1. V lost 7 bases to trimming and J lost 8 bases; unmatched junction nucleotides: 12. Germline CDR1 and CDR2: SGHTA and FQGNSA. This CDR3 region has 14 residues. Written as DNA, the CDR3 is TGTGCCAGCACCTCCGGGACAGACCAGAGTACGCAGTATTTT. This encodes CASTSGTDQSTQYF.